The rows below give T cell receptor beta chains drawn from one sample of a study of regulatory T cells in long-lasting Graves disease. TCRdb processed the multiplex PCR reads anew with MiXCR; each CDR3 protein has one entry. The sample includes approximately 290,000 distinct CDR3 sequences, 22% of them seen just once. Specimen: peripheral blood mononuclear cells (PBMCs), collected when the disease was refractory, from a patient treated with antithyroid drugs. The receptors were gathered from a female donor with Graves disease. CDR3s include the opening cysteine and the closing phenylalanine or tryptophan. A D gene is named only where the DNA matches it firmly. Only some rows state a clone size, as once, few, many or a class for expanded clones.

D gene: .; J gene: TRBJ2-5; V gene: TRBV9; CDR3 length: 17; clone size: .; CDR3 protein: CASSVGSVGNTGETQYF; CDR3 DNA: TGTGCCAGCAGCGTAGGATCGGTCGGCAACACGGGGGAGACCCAGTACTTC
D gene: TRBD1; J gene: TRBJ2-6; V gene: TRBV28; CDR3 length: 18; clone size: many; CDR3 protein: CASSPRQGQGSGANVLTF; CDR3 DNA: TGTGCCAGCAGTCCTCGACAGGGTCAGGGTTCTGGGGCCAACGTCCTGACTTTC
D gene: .; J gene: TRBJ2-5; V gene: TRBV12-3/TRBV12-4; CDR3 length: 17; clone size: many; CDR3 protein: CASAQWRYGKSHATQYF; CDR3 DNA: TGTGCCAGCGCTCAGTGGCGTTATGGGAAGTCGCACGCGACCCAGTACTTC
D gene: .; J gene: TRBJ1-1; V gene: TRBV29-1; CDR3 length: 12; clone size: few; CDR3 protein: CSVTTGNTEAFF; CDR3 DNA: TGCAGCGTAACGACAGGGAACACTGAAGCTTTCTTT
D gene: .; J gene: TRBJ2-1; V gene: TRBV6-1; CDR3 length: 14; clone size: few; CDR3 protein: CASSRGHADSEQFF; CDR3 DNA: TGTGCCAGCAGTCGGGGGCACGCAGACAGTGAGCAGTTCTTC
D gene: TRBD1; J gene: TRBJ1-1; V gene: TRBV29-1; CDR3 length: 12; clone size: .; CDR3 protein: CSADRGGTEAFF; CDR3 DNA: TGCAGCGCCGACAGGGGAGGCACTGAAGCTTTCTTT
D gene: .; J gene: TRBJ2-5; V gene: TRBV4-1; CDR3 length: 13; clone size: .; CDR3 protein: CASSQWQKETQYF; CDR3 DNA: TGCGCCAGCAGCCAATGGCAGAAAGAGACCCAGTACTTC
D gene: .; J gene: TRBJ2-5; V gene: TRBV28; CDR3 length: 17; clone size: many; CDR3 protein: CASRTLPRWGRGETQYF; CDR3 DNA: TGTGCCAGCAGGACCCTCCCCCGTTGGGGGCGCGGTGAGACCCAGTACTTC
D gene: .; J gene: TRBJ1-1; V gene: TRBV5-1; CDR3 length: 16; clone size: few; CDR3 protein: CASSPFPPTVNTEAFF; CDR3 DNA: TGCGCCAGCAGCCCCTTTCCACCTACAGTGAACACTGAAGCTTTCTTT
D gene: .; J gene: TRBJ1-1; V gene: TRBV19; CDR3 length: 12; clone size: .; CDR3 protein: CASSIGSTEAFF; CDR3 DNA: TGTGCCAGTAGTATAGGCAGCACTGAAGCTTTCTTT
D gene: .; J gene: TRBJ2-6; V gene: TRBV7-9; CDR3 length: 16; clone size: .; CDR3 protein: CASSLGYGSGANVLTF; CDR3 DNA: TGTGCCAGCAGCTTAGGATACGGTTCTGGGGCCAACGTCCTGACTTTC
D gene: .; J gene: TRBJ2-2; V gene: TRBV11-2; CDR3 length: 16; clone size: .; CDR3 protein: CASSLLRGKNTGELFF; CDR3 DNA: TGTGCCAGCAGCTTATTACGGGGAAAGAACACCGGGGAGCTGTTTTTT
D gene: TRBD1; J gene: TRBJ2-7; V gene: TRBV7-2; CDR3 length: 16; clone size: many; CDR3 protein: CASSPLPGQGPYEQYF; CDR3 DNA: TGTGCCAGCAGCCCCCTTCCGGGACAGGGCCCCTACGAGCAGTACTTC
D gene: .; J gene: TRBJ1-2; V gene: TRBV2; CDR3 length: 13; clone size: .; CDR3 protein: CASSEVTGYRYTF; CDR3 DNA: TGTGCCAGCAGTGAAGTAACAGGCTATCGCTACACCTTC
D gene: .; J gene: TRBJ1-2; V gene: TRBV5-1; CDR3 length: 14; clone size: .; CDR3 protein: CASSLATGGLGYTF; CDR3 DNA: TGCGCCAGCAGCTTGGCCACCGGAGGGTTGGGCTACACCTTC
D gene: .; J gene: TRBJ1-2; V gene: TRBV7-2; CDR3 length: 14; clone size: many; CDR3 protein: CASSLETPMYGYTF; CDR3 DNA: TGTGCCAGCAGCTTAGAGACACCCATGTATGGCTACACCTTC
D gene: TRBD2; J gene: TRBJ2-7; V gene: TRBV2; CDR3 length: 16; clone size: many; CDR3 protein: CASRGLAGGQGGEQYF; CDR3 DNA: TGTGCCAGCAGAGGACTAGCGGGAGGGCAGGGAGGCGAGCAGTACTTC
D gene: .; J gene: TRBJ1-1; V gene: TRBV4-3; CDR3 length: 15; clone size: .; CDR3 protein: CASSQDQGTNTEAFF; CDR3 DNA: TGCGCCAGCAGCCAAGATCAGGGCACCAACACTGAAGCTTTCTTT
D gene: .; J gene: TRBJ2-5; V gene: TRBV7-2; CDR3 length: 17; clone size: many; CDR3 protein: CASSLSGRTLAQETQYF; CDR3 DNA: TGTGCCAGCAGCTTAAGTGGGCGGACTCTGGCCCAAGAGACCCAGTACTTC
D gene: TRBD1; J gene: TRBJ2-2; V gene: TRBV7-9; CDR3 length: 14; clone size: .; CDR3 protein: CASSRAGGSGELFF; CDR3 DNA: TGTGCCAGCAGCCGTGCAGGGGGCTCCGGGGAGCTGTTTTTT
D gene: .; J gene: TRBJ2-5; V gene: TRBV7-2; CDR3 length: 13; clone size: many; CDR3 protein: CASSGTVQETQYF; CDR3 DNA: TGTGCCAGCAGTGGGACCGTACAAGAGACCCAGTACTTC
D gene: .; J gene: TRBJ1-2; V gene: TRBV28; CDR3 length: 17; clone size: many; CDR3 protein: CASMDQFWDREIYGYTF; CDR3 DNA: TGTGCCAGCATGGATCAATTTTGGGACCGGGAGATCTATGGCTACACCTTC
D gene: TRBD2; J gene: TRBJ2-7; V gene: TRBV11-2; CDR3 length: 14; clone size: .; CDR3 protein: CVSSLGLGAYEQYF; CDR3 DNA: TGTGTCAGCAGCCTGGGACTAGGGGCCTACGAGCAGTACTTC
D gene: .; J gene: TRBJ2-7; V gene: TRBV20-1; CDR3 length: 10; clone size: few; CDR3 protein: CSARLGQQYF; CDR3 DNA: TGCAGTGCTAGGCTAGGACAGCAGTACTTC
D gene: .; J gene: TRBJ2-7; V gene: TRBV5-5; CDR3 length: 14; clone size: many; CDR3 protein: CASSLEVSPYEQYF; CDR3 DNA: TGTGCCAGCAGCTTGGAGGTGTCTCCCTACGAGCAGTACTTC